The clone carrying this TCR beta chain was seen once. The sample originates from a study of blood T cell repertoires in COVID-19. For the study at large: Researchers got acute and convalescent COVID-19 samples from the United States, Italy and Spain. The cDNA or gDNA used as material had been derived from T cells, B-cell-depleted T cells, or PBMCs.

In the study's own analysis: Nucleated cell number was recorded as an estimate derived from reference gene primer amplification. Profiling relied on immunoSEQ multiplex PCR, and the TCRdb table lists in-frame clones only, not all of them. V, J and clone size are taken as reported in that table, and D and trimming were inferred from the DNA itself. The table has 200,000 to 300,000 clones, around 86% seen once; the top ten hold over 3%. This CDR3 comprises 15 residues. CDR1 LNHDA and CDR2 SQIVND come from the germline V gene (reference sequence). Trimming shortened V by 5 bases and J by 4 bases, and 18 bases separated the two germline ends.

This TCR derives from a woman in her 30s who had recovered from COVID-19. The chain combines TRBV19 with TRBJ2-7, with a tentative D call TRBD2 (5 bases). Material: peripheral blood. The CDR3 DNA reads as TGTGCCAGTAGTCCAAACACTGGAGGATTGTACGAGCAGTACTTC. It yields the protein CASSPNTGGLYEQYF. Supplemented by reference TRBV19 and TRBJ2-7, the full variable domain reads DGGITQSPKYLFRKEGQNVTLSCEQNLNHDAMYWYRQDPGQGLRLIYYSQIVNDFQKGDIAEGYSVSREKKESFPLTVTSAQKNPTAFYLCASSPNTGGLYEQYFGPGTRLTVT.